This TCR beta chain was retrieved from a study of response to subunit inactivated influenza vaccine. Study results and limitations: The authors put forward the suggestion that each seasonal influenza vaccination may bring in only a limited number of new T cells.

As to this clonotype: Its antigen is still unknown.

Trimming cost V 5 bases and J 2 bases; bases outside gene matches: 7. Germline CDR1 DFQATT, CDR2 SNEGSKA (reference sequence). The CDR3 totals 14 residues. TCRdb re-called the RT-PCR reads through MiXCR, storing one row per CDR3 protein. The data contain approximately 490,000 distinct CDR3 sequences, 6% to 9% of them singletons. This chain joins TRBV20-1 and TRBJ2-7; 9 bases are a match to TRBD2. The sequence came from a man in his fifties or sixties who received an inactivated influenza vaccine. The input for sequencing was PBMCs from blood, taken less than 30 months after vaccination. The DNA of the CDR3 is TGCAGTGCTTTAACCGGGACTAGCCCCTACGAGCAGTACTTC. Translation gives CSALTGTSPYEQYF.